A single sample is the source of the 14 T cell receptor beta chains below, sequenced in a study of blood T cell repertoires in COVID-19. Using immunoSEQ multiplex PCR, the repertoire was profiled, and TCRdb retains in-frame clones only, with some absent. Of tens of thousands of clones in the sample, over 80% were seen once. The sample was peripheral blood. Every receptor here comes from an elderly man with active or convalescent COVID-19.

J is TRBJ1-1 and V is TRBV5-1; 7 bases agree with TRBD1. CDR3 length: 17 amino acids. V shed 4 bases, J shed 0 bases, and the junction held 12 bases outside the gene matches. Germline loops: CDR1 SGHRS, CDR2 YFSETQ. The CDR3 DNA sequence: TGCGCCAGCAGCAAAAGACAGGGAATAAAGATGAACACTGAAGCTTTCTTT. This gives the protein CASSKRQGIKMNTEAFF. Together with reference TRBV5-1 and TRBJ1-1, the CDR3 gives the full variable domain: KAGVTQTPRYLIKTRGQQVTLSCSPISGHRSVSWYQQTPGQGLQFLFEYFSETQRNKGNFPGRFSGRQFSNSRSEMNVSTLELGDSALYLCASSKRQGIKMNTEAFFGQGTRLTVV.

The CDR3: CASSQGQGARNEQFF. DNA of the CDR3: TGTGCCAGCAGCCAAGGACAGGGGGCCAGGAATGAGCAGTTCTTC. V usage is TRBV3-1 (or the pseudogene TRBV3-2) and J usage is TRBJ2-1; 10 bases align to TRBD1. Trimming took 1 base from V and 7 from J; bases not matched to a gene: 4. Per germline, CDR1 LGHDT and CDR2 YNNKEL (reference sequence). CDR3 length: 15 residues.

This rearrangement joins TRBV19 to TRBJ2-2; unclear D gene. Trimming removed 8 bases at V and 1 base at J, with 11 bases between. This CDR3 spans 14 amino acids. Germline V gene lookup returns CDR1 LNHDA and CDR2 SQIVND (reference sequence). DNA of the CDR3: TGTGCCAGTGATATCACAGTGAACACCGGGGAGCTGTTTTTT. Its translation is CASDITVNTGELFF.

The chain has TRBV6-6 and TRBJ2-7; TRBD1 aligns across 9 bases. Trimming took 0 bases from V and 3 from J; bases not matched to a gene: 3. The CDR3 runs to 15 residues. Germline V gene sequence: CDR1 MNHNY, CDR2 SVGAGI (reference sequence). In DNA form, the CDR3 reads TGTGCCAGCAGTTACTCGGGACAGGGACGCTACGAGCAGTACTTC. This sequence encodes CASSYSGQGRYEQYF.

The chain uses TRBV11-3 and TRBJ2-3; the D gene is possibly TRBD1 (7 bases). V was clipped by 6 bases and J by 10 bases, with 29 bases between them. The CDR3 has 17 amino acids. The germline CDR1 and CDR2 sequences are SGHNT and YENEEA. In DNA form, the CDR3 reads TGTGCCAGCAGTACCCGACAGGGACGGGGACTTCATGCGGCGCAGTATTTT. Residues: CASSTRQGRGLHAAQYF.

The chain's CDR3 is CASSQQAKAFF. The CDR3 DNA is TGTGCCAGCAGCCAACAGGCGAAAGCTTTCTTT. This chain connects TRBV6-2 or TRBV6-3 to TRBJ1-1; D may be TRBD1 (5 bases). The CDR3 is 11 residues long. Per the germline V gene, CDR1 is MNHEY and CDR2 is SVGEGT. Trimming stripped 6 bases from V and 9 bases from J, with 11 bases between.

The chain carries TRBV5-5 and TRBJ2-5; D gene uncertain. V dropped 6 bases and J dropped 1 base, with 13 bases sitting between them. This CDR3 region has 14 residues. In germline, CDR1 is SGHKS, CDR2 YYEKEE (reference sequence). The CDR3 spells CASTPSAVQETQYF. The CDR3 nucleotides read TGTGCCAGCACCCCGTCTGCAGTCCAAGAGACCCAGTACTTC. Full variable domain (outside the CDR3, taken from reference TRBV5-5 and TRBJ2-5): DAGVTQSPTHLIKTRGQQVTLRCSPISGHKSVSWYQQVLGQGPQFIFQYYEKEERGRGNFPDRFSARQFPNYSSELNVNALLLGDSALYLCASTPSAVQETQYFGPGTRLLVL.

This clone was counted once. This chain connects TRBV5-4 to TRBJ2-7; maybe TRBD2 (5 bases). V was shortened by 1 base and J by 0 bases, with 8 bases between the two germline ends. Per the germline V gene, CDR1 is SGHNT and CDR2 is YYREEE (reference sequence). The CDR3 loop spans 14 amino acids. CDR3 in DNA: TGTGCCAGCAGCTTGTACAGCGGCTCCTACGAGCAGTACTTC. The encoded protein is CASSLYSGSYEQYF.

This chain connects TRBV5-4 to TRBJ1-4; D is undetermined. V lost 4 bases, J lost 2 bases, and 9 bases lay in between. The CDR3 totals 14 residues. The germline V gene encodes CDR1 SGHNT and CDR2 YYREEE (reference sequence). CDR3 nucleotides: TGTGCCAGCAGCGCACAGTTGACTAATGAAAAACTGTTTTTT. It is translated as CASSAQLTNEKLFF.

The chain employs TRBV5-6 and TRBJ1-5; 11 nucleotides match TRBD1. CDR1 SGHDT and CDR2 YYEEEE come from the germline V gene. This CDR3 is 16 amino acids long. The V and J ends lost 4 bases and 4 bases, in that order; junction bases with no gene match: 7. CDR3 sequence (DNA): TGTGCCAGCAGCCTCGGACAGGGGGCTTGGAATCAGCCCCAGCATTTT. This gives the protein CASSLGQGAWNQPQHF.

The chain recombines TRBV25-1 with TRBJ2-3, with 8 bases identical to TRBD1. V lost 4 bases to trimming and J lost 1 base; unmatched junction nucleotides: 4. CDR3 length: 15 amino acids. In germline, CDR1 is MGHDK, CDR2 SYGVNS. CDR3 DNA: TGTGCCAGCAGTGGAGGGACAGGCCGCACAGATACGCAGTATTTT. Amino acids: CASSGGTGRTDTQYF. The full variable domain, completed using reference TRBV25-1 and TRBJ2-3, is EADIYQTPRYLVIGTGKKITLECSQTMGHDKMYWYQQDPGMELHLIHYSYGVNSTEKGDLSSESTVSRIRTEHFPLTLESARPSHTSQYLCASSGGTGRTDTQYFGPGTRLTVL.

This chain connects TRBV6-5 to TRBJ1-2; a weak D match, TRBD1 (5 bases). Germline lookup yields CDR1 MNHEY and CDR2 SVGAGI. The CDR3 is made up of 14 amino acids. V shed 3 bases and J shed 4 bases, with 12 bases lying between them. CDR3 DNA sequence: TGTGCCAGCAGTTATAAGGGGATGGGCTATGGCTACACCTTC. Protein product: CASSYKGMGYGYTF.

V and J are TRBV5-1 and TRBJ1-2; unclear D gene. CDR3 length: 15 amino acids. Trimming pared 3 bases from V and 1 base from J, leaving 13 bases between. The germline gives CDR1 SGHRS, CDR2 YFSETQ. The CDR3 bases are TGCGCCAGCAGCTCGGGAGGCGGCAGTAACTATGGCTACACCTTC. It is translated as CASSSGGGSNYGYTF.

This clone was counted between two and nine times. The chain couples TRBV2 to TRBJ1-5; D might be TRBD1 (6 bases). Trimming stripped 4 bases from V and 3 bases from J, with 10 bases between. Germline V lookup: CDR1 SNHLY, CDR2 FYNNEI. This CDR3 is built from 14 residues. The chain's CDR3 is CASSVDSTNQPQHF. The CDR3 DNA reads TGTGCCAGCAGTGTGGACAGCACCAATCAGCCCCAGCATTTT.